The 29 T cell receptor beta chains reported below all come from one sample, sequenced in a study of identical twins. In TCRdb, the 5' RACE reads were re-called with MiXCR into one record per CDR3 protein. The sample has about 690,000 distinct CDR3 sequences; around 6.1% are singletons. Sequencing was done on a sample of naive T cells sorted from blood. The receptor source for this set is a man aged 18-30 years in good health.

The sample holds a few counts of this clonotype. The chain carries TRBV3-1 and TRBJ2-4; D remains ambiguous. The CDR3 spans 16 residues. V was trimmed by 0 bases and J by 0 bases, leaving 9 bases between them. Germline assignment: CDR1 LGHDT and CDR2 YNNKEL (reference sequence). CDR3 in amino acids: CASSQDLRLAKNIQYF. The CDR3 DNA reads TGTGCCAGCAGCCAAGATCTCCGCCTAGCCAAAAACATTCAGTACTTC.

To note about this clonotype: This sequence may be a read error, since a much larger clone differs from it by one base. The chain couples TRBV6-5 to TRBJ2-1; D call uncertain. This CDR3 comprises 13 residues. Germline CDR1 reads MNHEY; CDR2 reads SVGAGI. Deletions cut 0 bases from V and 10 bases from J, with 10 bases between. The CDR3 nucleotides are TGTGCCAGCAGTTACTCAGGCGTATGGGAGCAGTTCTTC. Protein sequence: CASSYSGVWEQFF.

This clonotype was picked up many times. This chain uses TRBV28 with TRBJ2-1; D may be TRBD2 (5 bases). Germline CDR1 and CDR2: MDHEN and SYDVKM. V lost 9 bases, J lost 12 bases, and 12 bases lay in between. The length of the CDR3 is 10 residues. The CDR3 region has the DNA TGTGCCAGGGACTTCAACGGGCAGTTCTTC. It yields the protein CARDFNGQFF.

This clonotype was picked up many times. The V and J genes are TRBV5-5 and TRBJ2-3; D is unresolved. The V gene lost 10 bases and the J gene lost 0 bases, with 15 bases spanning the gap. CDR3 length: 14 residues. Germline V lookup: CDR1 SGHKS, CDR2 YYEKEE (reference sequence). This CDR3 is CASIITASTDTQYF. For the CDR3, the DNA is TGTGCCTCCATCATCACAGCTAGCACAGATACGCAGTATTTT.

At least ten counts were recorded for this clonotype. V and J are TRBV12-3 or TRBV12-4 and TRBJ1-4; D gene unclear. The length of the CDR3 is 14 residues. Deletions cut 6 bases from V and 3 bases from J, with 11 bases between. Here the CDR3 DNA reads TGTGCCAGCAGCCTGAGGCAGTCTAATGAAAAACTGTTTTTT. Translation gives CASSLRQSNEKLFF.

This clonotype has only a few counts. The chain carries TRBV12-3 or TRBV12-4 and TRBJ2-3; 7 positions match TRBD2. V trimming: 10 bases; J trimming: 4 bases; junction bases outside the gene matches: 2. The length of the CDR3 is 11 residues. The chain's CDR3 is CATLAADTQYF. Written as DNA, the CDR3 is TGTGCCACCCTAGCGGCAGATACGCAGTATTTT.

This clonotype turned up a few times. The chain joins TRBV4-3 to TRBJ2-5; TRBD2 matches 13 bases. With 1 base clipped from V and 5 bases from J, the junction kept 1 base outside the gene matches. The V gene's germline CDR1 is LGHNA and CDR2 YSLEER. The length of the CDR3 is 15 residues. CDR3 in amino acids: CASSQGTSGSETQYF. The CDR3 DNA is TGCGCCAGCAGCCAAGGGACTAGCGGGAGCGAGACCCAGTACTTC.

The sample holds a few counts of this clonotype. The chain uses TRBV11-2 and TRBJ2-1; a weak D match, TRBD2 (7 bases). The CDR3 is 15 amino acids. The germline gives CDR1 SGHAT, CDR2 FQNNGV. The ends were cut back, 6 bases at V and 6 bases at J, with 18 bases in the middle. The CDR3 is CASRGGLADPNEQFF. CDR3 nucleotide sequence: TGTGCCAGCAGGGGGGGGCTAGCGGACCCCAATGAGCAGTTCTTC.

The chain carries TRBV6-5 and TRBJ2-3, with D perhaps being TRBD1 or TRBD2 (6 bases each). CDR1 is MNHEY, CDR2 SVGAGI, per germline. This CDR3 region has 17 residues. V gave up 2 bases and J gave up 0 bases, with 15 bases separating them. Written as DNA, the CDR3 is TGTGCCAGCAGTTACAGGGGGAGGAGGGGAAGCACAGATACGCAGTATTTT. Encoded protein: CASSYRGRRGSTDTQYF.

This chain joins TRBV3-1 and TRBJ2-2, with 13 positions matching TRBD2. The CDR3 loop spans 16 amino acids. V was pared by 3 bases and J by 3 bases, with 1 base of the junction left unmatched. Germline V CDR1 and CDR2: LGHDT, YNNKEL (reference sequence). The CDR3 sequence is CASSHGLAGDTGELFF. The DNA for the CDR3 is TGTGCCAGCAGCCATGGACTAGCGGGAGACACCGGGGAGCTGTTTTTT.

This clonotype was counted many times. As DNA, the CDR3 is TGTGCCAGCACCTCGAGACGGGGGGATAGGACAATGAAGCAGTTCTTC. It is translated as CASTSRRGDRTMKQFF. The V gene is TRBV6-1, the J gene TRBJ2-1, with 7 positions matching TRBD2. Germline V lookup: CDR1 MNHNS, CDR2 SASEGT. This CDR3 has 16 amino acids. Trimming took 7 bases from V and 11 from J; bases not matched to a gene: 20.

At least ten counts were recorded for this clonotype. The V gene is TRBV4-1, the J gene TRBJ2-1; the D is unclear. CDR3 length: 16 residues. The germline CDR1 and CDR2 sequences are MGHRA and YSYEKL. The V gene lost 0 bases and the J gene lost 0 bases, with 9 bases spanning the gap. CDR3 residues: CASSQDGDNSYNEQFF. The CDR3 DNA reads TGCGCCAGCAGCCAAGATGGAGACAACTCCTACAATGAGCAGTTCTTC.

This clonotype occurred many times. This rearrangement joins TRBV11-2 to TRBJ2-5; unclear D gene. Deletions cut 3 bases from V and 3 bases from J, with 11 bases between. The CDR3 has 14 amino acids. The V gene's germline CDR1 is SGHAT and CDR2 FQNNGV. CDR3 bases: TGTGCCAGCAGCTTCCCCTCCCAGAAAGAGACCCAGTACTTC. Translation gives CASSFPSQKETQYF.

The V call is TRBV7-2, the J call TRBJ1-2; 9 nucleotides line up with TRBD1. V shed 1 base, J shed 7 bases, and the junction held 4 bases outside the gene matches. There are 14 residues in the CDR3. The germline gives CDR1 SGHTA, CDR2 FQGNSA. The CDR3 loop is CASSLVQGALGYTF. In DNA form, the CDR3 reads TGTGCCAGCAGCTTAGTACAGGGGGCGCTTGGCTACACCTTC.

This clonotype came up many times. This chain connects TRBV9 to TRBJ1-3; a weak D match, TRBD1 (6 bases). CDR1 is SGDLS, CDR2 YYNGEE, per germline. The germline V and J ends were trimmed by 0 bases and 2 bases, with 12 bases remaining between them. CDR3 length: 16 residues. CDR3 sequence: CASSVGGGLPGNTIYF. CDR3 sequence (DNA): TGTGCCAGCAGCGTAGGAGGGGGGCTACCTGGAAACACCATATATTTT.

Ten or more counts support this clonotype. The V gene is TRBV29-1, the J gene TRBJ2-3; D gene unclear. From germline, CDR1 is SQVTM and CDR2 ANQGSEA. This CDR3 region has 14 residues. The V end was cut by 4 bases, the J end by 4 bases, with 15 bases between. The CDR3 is CSVVGYPTADTQYF. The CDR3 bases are TGCAGCGTTGTGGGCTACCCCACCGCAGATACGCAGTATTTT.

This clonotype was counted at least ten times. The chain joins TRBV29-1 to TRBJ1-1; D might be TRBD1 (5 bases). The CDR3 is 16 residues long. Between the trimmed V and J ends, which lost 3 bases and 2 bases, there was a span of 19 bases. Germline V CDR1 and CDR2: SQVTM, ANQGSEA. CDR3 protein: CSVEGVKGSSNTEAFF. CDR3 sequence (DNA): TGCAGCGTTGAGGGGGTCAAGGGGAGTAGTAACACTGAAGCTTTCTTT.

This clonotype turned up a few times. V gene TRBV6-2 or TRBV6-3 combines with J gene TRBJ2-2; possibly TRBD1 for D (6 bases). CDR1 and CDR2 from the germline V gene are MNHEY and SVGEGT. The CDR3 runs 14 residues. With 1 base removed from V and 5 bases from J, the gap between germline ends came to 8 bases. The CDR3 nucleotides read TGTGCCAGCAGTTACTGGGGGCAAACCGGGGAGCTGTTTTTT. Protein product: CASSYWGQTGELFF.

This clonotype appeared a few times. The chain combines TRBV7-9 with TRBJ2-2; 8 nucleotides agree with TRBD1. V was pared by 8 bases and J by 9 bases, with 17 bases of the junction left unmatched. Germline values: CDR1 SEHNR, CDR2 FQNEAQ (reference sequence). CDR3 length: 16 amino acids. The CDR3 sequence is CASDRSGQGLGRELFF. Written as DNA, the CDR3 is TGTGCCAGCGATCGCTCCGGACAGGGTTTGGGACGGGAGCTGTTTTTT.

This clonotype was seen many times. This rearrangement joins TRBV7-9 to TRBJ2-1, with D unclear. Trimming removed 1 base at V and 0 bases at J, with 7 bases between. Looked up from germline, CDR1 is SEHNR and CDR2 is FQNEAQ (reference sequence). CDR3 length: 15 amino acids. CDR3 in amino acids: CASSLGHYSYNEQFF. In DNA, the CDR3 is TGTGCCAGCAGCTTAGGGCACTACTCCTACAATGAGCAGTTCTTC.

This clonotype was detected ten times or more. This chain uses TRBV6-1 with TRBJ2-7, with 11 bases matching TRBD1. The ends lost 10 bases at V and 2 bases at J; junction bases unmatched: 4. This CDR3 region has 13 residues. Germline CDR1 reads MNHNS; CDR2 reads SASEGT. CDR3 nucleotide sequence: TGTGCCATTGGACAGGGGGCGCCCTACGAGCAGTACTTC. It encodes CAIGQGAPYEQYF.

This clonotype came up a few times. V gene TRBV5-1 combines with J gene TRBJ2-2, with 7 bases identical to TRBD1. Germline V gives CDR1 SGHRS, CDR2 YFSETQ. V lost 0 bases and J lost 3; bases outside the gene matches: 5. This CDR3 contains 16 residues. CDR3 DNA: TGCGCCAGCAGCTTGGCAGGGACAGCACACACCGGGGAGCTGTTTTTT. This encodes CASSLAGTAHTGELFF. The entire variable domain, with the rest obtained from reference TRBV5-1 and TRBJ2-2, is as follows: KAGVTQTPRYLIKTRGQQVTLSCSPISGHRSVSWYQQTPGQGLQFLFEYFSETQRNKGNFPGRFSGRQFSNSRSEMNVSTLELGDSALYLCASSLAGTAHTGELFFGEGSRLTVL.

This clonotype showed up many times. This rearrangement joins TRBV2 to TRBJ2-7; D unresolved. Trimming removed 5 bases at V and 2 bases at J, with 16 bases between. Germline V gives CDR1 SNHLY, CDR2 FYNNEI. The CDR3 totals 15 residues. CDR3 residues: CASSSTPNKAYEQYF. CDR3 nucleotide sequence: TGTGCCAGCAGTAGTACGCCCAACAAGGCCTACGAGCAGTACTTC.

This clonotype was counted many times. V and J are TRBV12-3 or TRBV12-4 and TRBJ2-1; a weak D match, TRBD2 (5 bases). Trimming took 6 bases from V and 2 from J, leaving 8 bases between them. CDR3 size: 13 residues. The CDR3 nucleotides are TGTGCCAGCAGGCGGGTGCCCTACAATGAGCAGTTCTTC. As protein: CASRRVPYNEQFF.

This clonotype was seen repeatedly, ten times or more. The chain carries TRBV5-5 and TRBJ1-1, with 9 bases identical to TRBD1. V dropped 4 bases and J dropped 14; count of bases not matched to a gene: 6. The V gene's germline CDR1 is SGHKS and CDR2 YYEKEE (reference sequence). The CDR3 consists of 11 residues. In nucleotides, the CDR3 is TGTGCCAGCAGCCGACAGGGGGAATACTTCTTT. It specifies CASSRQGEYFF.

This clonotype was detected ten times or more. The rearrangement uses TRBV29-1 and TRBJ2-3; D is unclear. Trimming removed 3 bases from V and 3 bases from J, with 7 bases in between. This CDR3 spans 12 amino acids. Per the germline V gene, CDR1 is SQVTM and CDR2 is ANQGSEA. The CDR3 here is CSVDGETDTQYF. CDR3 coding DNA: TGCAGCGTTGATGGGGAAACAGATACGCAGTATTTT.

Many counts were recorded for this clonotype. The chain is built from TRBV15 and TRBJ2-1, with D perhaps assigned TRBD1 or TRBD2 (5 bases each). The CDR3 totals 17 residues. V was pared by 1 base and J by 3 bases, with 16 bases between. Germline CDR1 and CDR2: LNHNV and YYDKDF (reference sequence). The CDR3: CATSRGRLGPRYNEQFF. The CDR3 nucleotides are TGTGCCACCAGCAGAGGCCGTCTGGGACCGCGCTACAATGAGCAGTTCTTC.

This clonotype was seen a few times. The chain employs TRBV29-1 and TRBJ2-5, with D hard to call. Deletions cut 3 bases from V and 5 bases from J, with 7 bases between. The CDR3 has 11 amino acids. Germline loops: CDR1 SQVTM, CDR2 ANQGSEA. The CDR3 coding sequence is TGCAGCGTTGAGACGGCGGAGACCCAGTACTTC. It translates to CSVETAETQYF.

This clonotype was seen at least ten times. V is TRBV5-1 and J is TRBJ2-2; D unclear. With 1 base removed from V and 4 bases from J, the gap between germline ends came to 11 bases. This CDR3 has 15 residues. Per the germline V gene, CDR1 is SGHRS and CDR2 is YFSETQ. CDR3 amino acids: CASSLRAGPTGELFF. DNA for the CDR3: TGCGCCAGCAGCTTGAGGGCAGGACCCACCGGGGAGCTGTTTTTT.